This T cell receptor (beta chain) appears in the sequencing data of a study of OX40 agonist ivuxolimab in advanced cancers. Study-level background: Patients received ivuxolimab, an intravenous treatment, every 2 weeks at 0.01 to 10 mg/kg. The eligibility criteria allowed prior anti-PD-1, anti-PD-L1 or anti-CTLA-4 therapy, and under 50% had some.

The table came from immunoSEQ multiplex PCR; TCRdb's copy has only in-frame clones and leaves some out. The sample includes about 20,000 clones, around 80% of them seen just once. V was clipped by 7 bases and J by 9 bases, with 7 bases between them. The germline V gene encodes CDR1 MNHNS and CDR2 SASEGT. The CDR3 is made up of 10 amino acids. The source was CD4+ or CD8+ T cells sorted from blood, collected in a trial of the OX40 agonist ivuxolimab. The chain has TRBV6-1 and TRBJ1-5; unclear D gene. This clonotype was obtained from an adult with an advanced solid tumor such as melanoma, head and neck, liver or kidney cancer. The DNA of the CDR3 is TGTGCCAGCAATTGGCGGCCCCAGCATTTT. The encoded protein is CASNWRPQHF.